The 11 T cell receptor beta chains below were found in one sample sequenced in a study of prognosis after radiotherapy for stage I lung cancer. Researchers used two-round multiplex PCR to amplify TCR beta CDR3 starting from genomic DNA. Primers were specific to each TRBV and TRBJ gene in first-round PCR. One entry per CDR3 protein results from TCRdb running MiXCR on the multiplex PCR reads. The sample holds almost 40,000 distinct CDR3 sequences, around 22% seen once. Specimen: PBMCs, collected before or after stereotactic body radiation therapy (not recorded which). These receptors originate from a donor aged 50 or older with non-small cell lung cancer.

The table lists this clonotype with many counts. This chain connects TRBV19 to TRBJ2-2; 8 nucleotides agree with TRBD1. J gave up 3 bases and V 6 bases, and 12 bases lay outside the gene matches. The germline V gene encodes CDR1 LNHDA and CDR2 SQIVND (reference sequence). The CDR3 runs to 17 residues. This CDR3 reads CASRTKGQGFDTGELFF. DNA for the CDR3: TGTGCCAGTAGAACAAAAGGACAGGGTTTCGACACCGGGGAGCTGTTTTTT.

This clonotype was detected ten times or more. This CDR3 is CASSSSGAKFYNEQFF. The DNA for the CDR3 is TGTGCCAGCAGTTCTAGCGGGGCGAAGTTCTACAATGAGCAGTTCTTC. V is TRBV2 and J is TRBJ2-1, with 9 positions matching TRBD2. The ends lost 5 bases at V and 3 bases at J; junction bases unmatched: 8. The CDR3 covers 16 residues. Germline CDR1 is SNHLY and CDR2 is FYNNEI.

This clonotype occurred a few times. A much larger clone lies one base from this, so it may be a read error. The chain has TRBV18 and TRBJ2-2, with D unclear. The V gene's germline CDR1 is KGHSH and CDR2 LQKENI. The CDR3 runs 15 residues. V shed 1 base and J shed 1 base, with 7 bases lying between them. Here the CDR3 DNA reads TGTGCCAGCTCACCACTGAAACGGAACACCGGGGAGCTGTTTTTT. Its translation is CASSPLKRNTGELFF.

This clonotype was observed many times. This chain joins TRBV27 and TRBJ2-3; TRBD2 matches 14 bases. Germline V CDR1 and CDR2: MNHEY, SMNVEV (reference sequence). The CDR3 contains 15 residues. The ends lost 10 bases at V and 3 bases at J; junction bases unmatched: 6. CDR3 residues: CATNGLAGGTDTQYF. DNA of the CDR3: TGTGCCACCAACGGACTAGCGGGGGGAACAGATACGCAGTATTTT.

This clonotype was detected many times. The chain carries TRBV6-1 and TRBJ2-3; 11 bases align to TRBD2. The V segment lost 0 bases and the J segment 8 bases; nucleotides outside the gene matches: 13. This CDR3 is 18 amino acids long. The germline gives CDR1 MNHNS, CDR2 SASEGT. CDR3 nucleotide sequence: TGTGCCAGCAGTGAAGCGATCTTCCTAGCGGGGGGTTTGGGTACGCAGTATTTT. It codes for CASSEAIFLAGGLGTQYF.

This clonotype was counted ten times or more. The CDR3 sequence is CSARVGTSGRDEQYF. The CDR3 nucleotides are TGCAGTGCTAGAGTAGGGACTAGTGGTCGGGACGAGCAGTACTTC. The gene calls are TRBV20-1 and TRBJ2-7; 8 bases agree with TRBD2. V shed 1 base and J 5 bases; nucleotides not matched to a gene: 10. The CDR3 is 15 residues long. The germline gives CDR1 DFQATT, CDR2 SNEGSKA (reference sequence).

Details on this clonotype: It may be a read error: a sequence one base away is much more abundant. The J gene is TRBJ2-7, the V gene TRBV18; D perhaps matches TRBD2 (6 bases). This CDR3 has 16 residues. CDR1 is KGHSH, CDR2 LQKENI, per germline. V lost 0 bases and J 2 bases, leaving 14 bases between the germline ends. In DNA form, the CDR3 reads TGTGCCAGCTCACCACCGACAGTGGGAGGCGCCTACGAGCAGTACTTC. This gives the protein CASSPPTVGGAYEQYF. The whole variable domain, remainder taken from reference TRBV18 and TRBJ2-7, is NAGVMQNPRHLVRRRGQEARLRCSPMKGHSHVYWYRQLPEEGLKFMVYLQKENIIDESGMPKERFSAEFPKEGPSILRIQQVVRGDSAAYFCASSPPTVGGAYEQYFGPGTRLTVT.

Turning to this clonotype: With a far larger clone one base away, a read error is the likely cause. This chain's CDR3 is CVSSESSGSTEAFF. The CDR3 region has the DNA TGTGTCAGCAGTGAGTCGTCGGGGTCCACTGAAGCTTTCTTT. This sequence joins TRBV6-2 or TRBV6-3 and TRBJ1-1; no clear D. CDR1 MNHEY and CDR2 SVGEGT come from the germline V gene. This CDR3 has 14 residues.

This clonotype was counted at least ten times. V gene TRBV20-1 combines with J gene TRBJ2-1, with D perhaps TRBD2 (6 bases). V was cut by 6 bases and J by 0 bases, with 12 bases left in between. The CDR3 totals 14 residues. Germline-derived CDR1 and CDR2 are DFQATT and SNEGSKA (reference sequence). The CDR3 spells CSAFRESSYNEQFF. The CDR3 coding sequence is TGCAGTGCCTTCCGGGAGAGCTCCTACAATGAGCAGTTCTTC.

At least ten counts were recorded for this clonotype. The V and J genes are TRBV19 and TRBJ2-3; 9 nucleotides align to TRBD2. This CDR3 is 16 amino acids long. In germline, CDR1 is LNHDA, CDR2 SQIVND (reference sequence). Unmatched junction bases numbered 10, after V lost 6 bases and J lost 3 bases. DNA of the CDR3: TGTGCCAGTAGATCTTCCCTTAGCGGGAGAACAGATACGCAGTATTTT. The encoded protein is CASRSSLSGRTDTQYF.

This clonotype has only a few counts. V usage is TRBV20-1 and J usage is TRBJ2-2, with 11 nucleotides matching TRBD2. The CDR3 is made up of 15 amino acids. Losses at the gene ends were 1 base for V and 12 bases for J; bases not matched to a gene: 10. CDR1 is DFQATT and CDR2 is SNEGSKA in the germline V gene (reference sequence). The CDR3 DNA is TGCAGTGCTAGAGTTAGAAATAGCGGGGGGGGCCAGCTGTTTTTT. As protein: CSARVRNSGGGQLFF.